This T cell receptor (beta chain) was identified in a study of beta chain features in type 1 diabetes. Study-level results: Moderate yet significant TCRB CDR3 shortening was seen in Type 1 diabetes patients in all four CD4+ subsets.

As regards this clone: The antigen is undetermined.

Germline CDR1 and CDR2: SGHRS and YFSETQ. V lost 3 bases and J lost 8; bases outside the gene matches: 9. The CDR3 is 17 residues long. One heparinised draw, averaging about 110 mL, was taken per donor. Cell sorting via CD45RO/CCR7/CD25/CD127/CD95/CD27 was performed to obtain CD4+ naive, central memory, regulatory and stem cell-like memory cells. Expressed TCRB transcripts were sequenced, since all the RNA that had been isolated was reverse transcribed. Sequencing was performed with immunoSEQ multiplex PCR; in TCRdb, only in-frame clones are kept and a portion is missing. The sample includes 250,000 or so clones, over 11% of them seen just once.

The V and J genes are TRBV5-1 and TRBJ2-1; 15 bases are a match to TRBD2. This TCR was recovered from a man younger than 40 with type 1 diabetes. The sequenced material came from naive CD4+ T cells from blood. CDR3 amino acids: CASSYTGTSGGWDEQFF. Written as DNA, the CDR3 is TGCGCCAGCAGCTACACCGGGACTAGCGGGGGGTGGGATGAGCAGTTCTTC.